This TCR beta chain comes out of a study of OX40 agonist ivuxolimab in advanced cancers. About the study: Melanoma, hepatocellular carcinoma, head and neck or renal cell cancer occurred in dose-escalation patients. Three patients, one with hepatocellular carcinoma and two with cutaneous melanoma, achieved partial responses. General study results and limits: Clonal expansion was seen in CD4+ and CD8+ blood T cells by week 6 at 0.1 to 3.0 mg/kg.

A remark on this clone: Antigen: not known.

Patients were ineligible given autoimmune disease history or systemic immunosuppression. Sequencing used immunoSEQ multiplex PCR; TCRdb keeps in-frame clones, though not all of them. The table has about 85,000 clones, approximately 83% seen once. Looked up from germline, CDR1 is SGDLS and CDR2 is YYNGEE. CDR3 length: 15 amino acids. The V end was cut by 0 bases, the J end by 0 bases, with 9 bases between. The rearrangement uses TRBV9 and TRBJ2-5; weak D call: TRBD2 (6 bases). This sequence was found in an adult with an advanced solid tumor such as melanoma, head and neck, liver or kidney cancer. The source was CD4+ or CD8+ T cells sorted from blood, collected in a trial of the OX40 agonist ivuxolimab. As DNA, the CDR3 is TGTGCCAGCAGCGTAGCCGCGGGGAACCAAGAGACCCAGTACTTC. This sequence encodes CASSVAAGNQETQYF.